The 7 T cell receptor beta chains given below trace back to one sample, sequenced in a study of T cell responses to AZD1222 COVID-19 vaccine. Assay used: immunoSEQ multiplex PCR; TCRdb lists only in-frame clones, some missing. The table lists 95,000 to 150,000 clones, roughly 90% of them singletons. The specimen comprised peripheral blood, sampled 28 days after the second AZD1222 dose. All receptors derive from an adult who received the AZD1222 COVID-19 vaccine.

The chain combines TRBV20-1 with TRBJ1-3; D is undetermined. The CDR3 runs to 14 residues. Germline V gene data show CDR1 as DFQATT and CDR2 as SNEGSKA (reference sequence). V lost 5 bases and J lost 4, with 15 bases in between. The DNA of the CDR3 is TGCAGTGCTGGTGCCCGTGGCACCGGAAACACCATATATTTT. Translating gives CSAGARGTGNTIYF.

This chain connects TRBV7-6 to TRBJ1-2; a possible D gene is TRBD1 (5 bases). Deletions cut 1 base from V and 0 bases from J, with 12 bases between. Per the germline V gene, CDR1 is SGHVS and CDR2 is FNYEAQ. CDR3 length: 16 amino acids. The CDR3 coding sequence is TGTGCCAGCAGCTTAGATACAGGAAGAGCTAACTATGGCTACACCTTC. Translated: CASSLDTGRANYGYTF.

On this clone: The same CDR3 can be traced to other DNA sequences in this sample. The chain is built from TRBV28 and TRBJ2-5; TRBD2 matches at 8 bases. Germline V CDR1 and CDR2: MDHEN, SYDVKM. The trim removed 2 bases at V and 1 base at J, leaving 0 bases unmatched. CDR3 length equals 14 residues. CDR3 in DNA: TGTGCCAGCAGTTTAGCGGGGGGCCAAGAGACCCAGTACTTC. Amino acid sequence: CASSLAGGQETQYF.

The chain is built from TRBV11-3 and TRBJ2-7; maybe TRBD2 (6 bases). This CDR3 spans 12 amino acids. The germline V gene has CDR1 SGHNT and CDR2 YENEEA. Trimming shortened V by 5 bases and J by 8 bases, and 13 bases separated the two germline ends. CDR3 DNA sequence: TGTGCCAGCAGCACAGACGGGAGCCAGCAGTACTTC. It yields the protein CASSTDGSQQYF.

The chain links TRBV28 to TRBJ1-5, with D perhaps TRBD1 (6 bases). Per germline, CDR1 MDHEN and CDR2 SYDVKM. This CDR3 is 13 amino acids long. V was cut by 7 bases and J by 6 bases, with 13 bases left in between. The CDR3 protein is CASIEQGTQPQHF. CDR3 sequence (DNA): TGTGCCAGCATAGAACAGGGCACTCAGCCCCAGCATTTT.

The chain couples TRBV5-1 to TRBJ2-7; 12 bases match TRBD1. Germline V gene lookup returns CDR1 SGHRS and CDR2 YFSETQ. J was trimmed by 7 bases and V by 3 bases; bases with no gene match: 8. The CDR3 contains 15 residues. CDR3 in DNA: TGCGCCAGCAGCTCTGGGACAGGGGGCTTTGTAGAGCAGTACTTC. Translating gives CASSSGTGGFVEQYF. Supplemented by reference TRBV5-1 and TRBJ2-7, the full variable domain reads KAGVTQTPRYLIKTRGQQVTLSCSPISGHRSVSWYQQTPGQGLQFLFEYFSETQRNKGNFPGRFSGRQFSNSRSEMNVSTLELGDSALYLCASSSGTGGFVEQYFGPGTRLTVT.

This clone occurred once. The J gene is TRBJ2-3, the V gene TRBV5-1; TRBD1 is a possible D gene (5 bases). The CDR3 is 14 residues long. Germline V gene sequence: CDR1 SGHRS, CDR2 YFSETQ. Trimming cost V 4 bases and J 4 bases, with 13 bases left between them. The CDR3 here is CASSPWGLADTQYF. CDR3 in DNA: TGCGCCAGCAGCCCTTGGGGCCTAGCAGATACGCAGTATTTT.